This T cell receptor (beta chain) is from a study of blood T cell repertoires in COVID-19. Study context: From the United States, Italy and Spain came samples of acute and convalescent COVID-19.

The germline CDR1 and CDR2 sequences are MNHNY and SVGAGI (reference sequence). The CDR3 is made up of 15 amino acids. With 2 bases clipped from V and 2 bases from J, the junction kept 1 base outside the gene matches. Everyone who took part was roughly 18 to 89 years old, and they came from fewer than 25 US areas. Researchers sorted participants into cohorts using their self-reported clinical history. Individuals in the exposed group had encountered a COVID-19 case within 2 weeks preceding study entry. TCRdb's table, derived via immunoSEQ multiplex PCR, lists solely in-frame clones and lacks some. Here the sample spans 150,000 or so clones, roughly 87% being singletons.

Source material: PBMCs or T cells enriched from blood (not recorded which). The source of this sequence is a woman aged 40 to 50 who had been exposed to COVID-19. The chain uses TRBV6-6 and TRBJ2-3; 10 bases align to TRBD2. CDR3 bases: TGTGCCAGCAGTTACAGCGGGAGGGACACAGATACGCAGTATTTT. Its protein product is CASSYSGRDTDTQYF.